The rows below give T cell receptor beta chains drawn from one sample of a study of Japanese encephalitis immunity and Zika vaccine responses. MiXCR was run by TCRdb on the 5' RACE reads, yielding one entry per CDR3 protein. The sample carries around 300 distinct CDR3 sequences, 3% to 3.5% recorded once. The sequencing used antigen-activated CD8+ T cells from blood, cultured, collected during a Zika inactivated vaccine study. These receptors all stem from an adult man who received an inactivated Zika virus vaccine. CDR3s include the opening cysteine and the closing phenylalanine or tryptophan. The order of the fields is J gene, D gene, clone size, V gene, CDR3 protein, CDR3 DNA. D genes are given only for firm matches. Size tells how often a clone was seen (once, few, many) or the class of an expanded clone, and some rows leave it out.

TRBJ1-6	-	medium-sized	TRBV9	CASGTESSYNSPLHF	TGTGCCAGCGGGACGGAGAGCTCCTATAATTCACCCCTCCACTTT
TRBJ2-3	-	medium-sized	TRBV20-1	CSARGSVITDTQYF	TGCAGTGCTAGAGGGTCGGTCATCACAGATACGCAGTATTTT
TRBJ2-1	TRBD2	medium-sized	TRBV7-8	CASSLSGGYNEQFF	TGTGCCAGCAGCTTAAGCGGGGGGTACAATGAGCAGTTCTTC
TRBJ1-6	-	medium-sized	TRBV6-1	CASSVGEPNSPLHF	TGTGCCAGCAGTGTTGGGGAACCGAATTCACCCCTCCACTTT
TRBJ2-2	TRBD2	hyperexpanded	TRBV5-1	CASSRGTIGELFF	TGCGCCAGCAGCCGGGGGACTATCGGGGAGCTGTTTTTT
TRBJ1-4	-	few	TRBV6-2/TRBV6-3	CASNAGREYEKLFF	TGTGCCAGCAACGCGGGGCGAGAGTACGAAAAACTGTTTTTT
TRBJ2-5	-	medium-sized	TRBV12-3/TRBV12-4	CASSFISGTQYF	TGTGCCAGCAGTTTTATCTCAGGGACCCAGTACTTC
TRBJ2-7	TRBD1	-	TRBV7-9	CASSSLPGQGFGEQYF	TGTGCCAGCAGCTCGTTGCCGGGACAGGGTTTCGGCGAGCAGTACTTC
TRBJ2-2	-	medium-sized	TRBV6-4	CASSEEHTGELFF	TGTGCCAGCAGTGAGGAGCACACCGGGGAGCTGTTTTTT
TRBJ1-5	-	medium-sized	TRBV29-1	CSVPGGTYSNQPQHF	TGCAGCGTTCCGGGGGGCACTTATAGCAATCAGCCCCAGCATTTT
TRBJ2-7	-	many	TRBV4-3	CASSQAGSYEHF	TGCGCCAGCAGCCAAGCAGGGTCCTACGAGCACTTC
TRBJ2-1	-	medium-sized	TRBV29-1	CSVEDLGGVERSYNEQFF	TGCAGCGTTGAAGATCTAGGGGGTGTAGAGCGCTCCTACAATGAGCAGTTCTTC
TRBJ1-1	-	large	TRBV6-1	CAIKGMNTEAFF	TGTGCCATCAAGGGAATGAACACTGAAGCTTTCTTT
TRBJ1-1	TRBD1	large	TRBV2	CARLGQMNTEAFF	TGTGCCAGGCTGGGACAGATGAACACTGAAGCTTTCTTT
TRBJ1-5	-	-	TRBV9	CASSGGGHADFYSNQPQHF	TGTGCCAGCAGCGGGGGGGGACACGCTGATTTCTATAGCAATCAGCCCCAGCATTTT
TRBJ2-3	TRBD2	many	TRBV6-2/TRBV6-3	CASSSSGETDTQYF	TGTGCCAGCAGTTCTAGCGGGGAGACAGATACGCAGTATTTT
TRBJ2-2	-	medium-sized	TRBV4-3	CASSPTLEGSGGELFF	TGCGCCAGCAGCCCAACATTAGAGGGGAGCGGCGGGGAGCTGTTTTTT
TRBJ2-3	-	large	TRBV4-3	CASSQGGAHTDTQYF	TGCGCCAGCAGCCAAGGAGGGGCACACACAGATACGCAGTATTTT
TRBJ1-2	-	medium-sized	TRBV27	CARPGGGRDGYTF	TGTGCCAGACCTGGGGGGGGGAGGGATGGCTACACCTTC
TRBJ2-7	TRBD1	medium-sized	TRBV6-5	CASSYSRQGTYEQYF	TGTGCCAGCAGTTACTCTCGACAGGGAACCTACGAGCAGTACTTC
TRBJ2-3	TRBD1	medium-sized	TRBV3-1	CASSQGTGVTDTQYF	TGTGCCAGCAGCCAAGGGACAGGGGTGACAGATACGCAGTATTTT
TRBJ2-2	-	-	TRBV27	CASSGGGANTGELFF	TGTGCCAGCAGTGGTGGGGGAGCGAACACCGGGGAGCTGTTTTTT
TRBJ2-7	-	large	TRBV27	CASSLTSSYEQYF	TGTGCCAGCAGTTTGACAAGTTCCTACGAGCAGTACTTC
TRBJ1-6	TRBD1	medium-sized	TRBV20-1	CSATTDREASPLHF	TGCAGTGCTACTACCGACAGGGAGGCTTCACCCCTCCACTTT
TRBJ2-7	-	medium-sized	TRBV7-8	CASSLVGSSYEQYF	TGTGCCAGCAGCTTAGTCGGGAGCTCCTACGAGCAGTACTTC
TRBJ2-2	TRBD1	many	TRBV9	CASSATGGAAGELFF	TGTGCCAGCAGCGCCACAGGGGGCGCGGCCGGGGAGCTGTTTTTT
TRBJ2-3	TRBD2	large	TRBV6-5	CASSYVSGGATDTQYF	TGTGCCAGCAGTTATGTTAGCGGGGGGGCCACAGATACGCAGTATTTT
TRBJ2-7	-	many	TRBV6-2/TRBV6-3	CASSQTLVPSEQYF	TGTGCCAGCAGTCAGACACTTGTGCCCTCCGAGCAGTACTTC
TRBJ2-7	-	medium-sized	TRBV5-1	CASSPTPKTTTTRYEQYF	TGCGCCAGCAGCCCAACCCCCAAAACTACTACTACTCGCTACGAGCAGTACTTC
TRBJ2-1	-	large	TRBV5-6	CASSPGLDYNEQFF	TGTGCCAGCAGCCCCGGACTGGACTACAATGAGCAGTTCTTC
TRBJ2-3	-	-	TRBV21-1	CASSKGGGRTDTQYF	TGTGCCAGCAGCAAAGGGGGGGGGAGGACAGATACGCAGTATTTT
TRBJ1-3	-	medium-sized	TRBV19	CASIPTVPSSGNTIYF	TGTGCCAGTATCCCAACAGTACCGTCCTCTGGAAACACCATATATTTT
TRBJ2-3	TRBD2	hyperexpanded	TRBV6-5	CASSYLAGGLTDTQYF	TGTGCCAGCAGTTACCTAGCGGGGGGTCTCACAGATACGCAGTATTTT
TRBJ2-1	TRBD2	large	TRBV10-2	CASSELGLAGGEQFF	TGCGCCAGCAGTGAACTCGGACTAGCGGGGGGAGAGCAGTTCTTC
TRBJ2-3	-	medium-sized	TRBV19	CASSTQVTDTQYF	TGTGCCAGTAGTACACAGGTGACAGATACGCAGTATTTT
TRBJ1-1	TRBD1	many	TRBV20-1	CSTGADRGMNTEVFF	TGCAGTACGGGGGCGGACAGGGGCATGAACACTGAAGTTTTCTTT
TRBJ1-2	TRBD1	medium-sized	TRBV7-2	CASSLETGGVYGYTF	TGTGCCAGCAGCTTAGAGACAGGGGGCGTCTATGGCTACACCTTC
TRBJ1-2	-	medium-sized	TRBV27	CASSSLQGSNYGYTF	TGTGCCAGCAGTTCACTACAGGGTTCTAACTATGGCTACACCTTC
TRBJ1-2	-	medium-sized	TRBV2	CASSEVGVTYGYTF	TGTGCCAGCAGTGAAGTGGGGGTAACCTATGGCTACACCTTC
TRBJ1-2	-	medium-sized	TRBV5-4	CASSWGIGYTF	TGTGCCAGCAGCTGGGGAATTGGCTACACCTTC
TRBJ1-1	TRBD1	medium-sized	TRBV20-1	CSTGADRGMNTEAFF	TGCAGTACGGGGGCGGACAGGGGCATGAACACTGAAGCTTTCTTT
TRBJ2-7	TRBD1	few	TRBV6-5	CASSAPPGQGKDEQYF	TGTGCCAGCAGTGCCCCCCCGGGACAGGGGAAAGACGAGCAGTACTTC
TRBJ2-1	-	medium-sized	TRBV2	CASSAGRGAYNEQFF	TGTGCCAGCAGTGCTGGGCGGGGTGCCTACAATGAGCAGTTCTTC
TRBJ1-3	-	many	TRBV28	CASRLGNTIYF	TGTGCCAGCAGGTTGGGAAACACCATATATTTT
TRBJ2-2	-	many	TRBV4-3	CASSQSIGQATGELFF	TGCGCCAGCAGCCAATCCATAGGGCAGGCCACCGGGGAGCTGTTTTTT
TRBJ2-3	-	-	TRBV9	CVSSVTSRGGTDTQYF	TGTGTCAGCAGCGTAACTAGCAGGGGGGGCACAGATACGCAGTATTTT
TRBJ1-2	TRBD1	large	TRBV5-1	CASSTGTGGYGYTF	TGCGCCAGCAGCACGGGGACAGGGGGCTATGGCTACACCTTC
TRBJ2-2	-	medium-sized	TRBV6-5	CASSYSRAGELFF	TGTGCCAGCAGTTACTCGAGGGCCGGGGAGCTGTTTTTT
TRBJ2-3	TRBD2	hyperexpanded	TRBV5-5	CASSLSSGGLTDTQYF	TGTGCCAGCAGCTTAAGTAGCGGGGGACTCACAGATACGCAGTATTTT
TRBJ1-1	TRBD1	-	TRBV19	CASSIRGQGLHMNTEAFF	TGTGCCAGTAGTATTCGGGGACAGGGGCTTCACATGAACACTGAAGCTTTCTTT
TRBJ2-7	-	hyperexpanded	TRBV20-1	CSASGGAIPYEQYF	TGCAGTGCTTCAGGAGGGGCAATTCCCTACGAGCAGTACTTC
TRBJ2-1	TRBD2	hyperexpanded	TRBV6-5	CASSPLAGGIYNEQFF	TGTGCCAGCAGTCCCTTAGCGGGGGGGATTTACAATGAGCAGTTCTTC
TRBJ2-7	-	-	TRBV10-3	CAIMGHSVYEQYF	TGTGCCATCATGGGACACTCGGTATACGAGCAGTACTTC
TRBJ1-4	TRBD1	medium-sized	TRBV2	CARGQDEKLFF	TGTGCCAGGGGACAGGATGAAAAACTGTTTTTT
TRBJ2-7	-	medium-sized	TRBV3-1	CASSWTYKANYEQYF	TGTGCCAGCAGCTGGACTTATAAGGCGAACTACGAGCAGTACTTC
TRBJ1-1	-	large	TRBV19	CASRGSMNTEAFF	TGTGCCAGTAGGGGCAGCATGAACACTGAAGCTTTCTTT
TRBJ2-3	TRBD1	large	TRBV6-4	CASSAGQGTDTQYF	TGTGCCAGCAGTGCGGGACAGGGGACAGATACGCAGTATTTT
TRBJ2-7	TRBD2	few	TRBV20-1	CSARVPGLDYEQYF	TGCAGTGCTAGAGTACCGGGACTAGACTACGAGCAGTACTTC
TRBJ1-4	-	medium-sized	TRBV12-3/TRBV12-4	CASSFEEFNEKLFF	TGTGCCAGCAGTTTCGAGGAGTTTAATGAAAAACTGTTTTTT